This is a list of T cell receptor beta chains from one sample in a study of cytomegalovirus exposure and HLA in healthy donors. Generated by immunoSEQ multiplex PCR, the TCRdb table keeps only in-frame clones and is missing some. The repertoire holds approximately 81,000 clones, with around 94% as singletons. Sequenced: PBMCs. The receptors here all came from a young man in good health and CMV-seronegative. CDR3s include the opening cysteine and the closing phenylalanine or tryptophan. The order of the fields is D gene, clone size, J gene, V gene, CDR3 DNA, CDR3 protein. A D gene is named only where the DNA matches it firmly. Expanded clones get a size class; other rows say once, few or many, or leave the size out.

d_call: -
clone_size: -
j_call: TRBJ1-5
v_call: TRBV7-9
cdr3_nt: TGTGCCAGCAGCCGCGGGGGGGGCAGCAATCAGCCCCAGCATTTT
cdr3_aa: CASSRGGGSNQPQHF

d_call: -
clone_size: -
j_call: TRBJ1-1
v_call: TRBV15
cdr3_nt: TGTGCCACCAGCAGCGATAGGAACACTGAAGCTTTCTTT
cdr3_aa: CATSSDRNTEAFF

d_call: TRBD2
clone_size: -
j_call: TRBJ2-1
v_call: TRBV5-6
cdr3_nt: TGTGCCAGCAGCTTGGGTCTAGCGGTCCTGAATGAGCAGTTCTTC
cdr3_aa: CASSLGLAVLNEQFF

d_call: -
clone_size: -
j_call: TRBJ2-3
v_call: TRBV14
cdr3_nt: TGTGCCAGCAGCTCTAGCACAGATACGCAGTATTTT
cdr3_aa: CASSSSTDTQYF

d_call: -
clone_size: -
j_call: TRBJ2-5
v_call: TRBV27
cdr3_nt: TGTGCCAGCGGGGAGGACGGGGAGACCCAGTACTTC
cdr3_aa: CASGEDGETQYF

d_call: TRBD2
clone_size: -
j_call: TRBJ2-5
v_call: TRBV7-2
cdr3_nt: TGTGCCAGCAGCTTACTAGCGGGAGAGAAAGAGACCCAGTACTTC
cdr3_aa: CASSLLAGEKETQYF

d_call: TRBD2
clone_size: -
j_call: TRBJ2-1
v_call: TRBV6-6
cdr3_nt: TGTGCCAGCAGTCCGGGAGTTAGCGGGAGTTTCTATGAGCAGTTCTTC
cdr3_aa: CASSPGVSGSFYEQFF

d_call: TRBD2
clone_size: -
j_call: TRBJ2-7
v_call: TRBV7-2
cdr3_nt: TGTGCCAGCAGCACCTTAGCGGGTCCCTACGAGCAGTACTTC
cdr3_aa: CASSTLAGPYEQYF

d_call: TRBD1
clone_size: once
j_call: TRBJ1-3
v_call: TRBV29-1
cdr3_nt: TGCAGCGTCAACGGACAGGGGGGAAACACCATATATTTT
cdr3_aa: CSVNGQGGNTIYF

d_call: TRBD1
clone_size: -
j_call: TRBJ2-2
v_call: TRBV10-1
cdr3_nt: TGCGCCAGCTCAAGACAGGGGGCGAACGGGGAGCTGTTTTTT
cdr3_aa: CASSRQGANGELFF